A selection of T cell receptor beta chains follows, all from one sample in a study of CD8+CD57+ T cells in acquired aplastic anemia. TCRdb redid the calling of the reads with MiXCR, one entry per CDR3 protein. The sample has about 180,000 distinct CDR3 sequences; around half are singletons. Sequenced material: sorted CD4+, CD8+, or CD8+CD57+ T cells (not recorded which) from PBMCs. All receptors derive from a human donor with aplastic anemia. Both conserved end residues are part of each CDR3. The order of the fields is V gene, clone size, J gene, D gene, CDR3 DNA, CDR3 protein. D genes are given only for firm matches. Size is stated for part of the rows, as once, few or many counts, or as a class when the clone is expanded.

TRBV6-5	many	TRBJ2-7	NA	TGTGCCAGCGGATGGGACTACGAGCAGTACTTC	CASGWDYEQYF
TRBV19	few	TRBJ1-6	NA	TGTGCCAGTAGTATGGTCAAGTCACCCCTCCACTTT	CASSMVKSPLHF
TRBV2	many	TRBJ2-6	NA	TGTGCCAGCAGTGTCCGCTCTGGGGCCAACGTCCTGACTTTC	CASSVRSGANVLTF
TRBV11-2	few	TRBJ1-1	NA	TGTGCCAGCAGCTTTGGACGGAGGGAGGGAATTGGCACTGAAGCTTTCTTT	CASSFGRREGIGTEAFF
TRBV29-1	once	TRBJ2-7	TRBD2	TGCAGCGCCCTTAGCGGGAGTTCCTACGAGCAGTACTTC	CSALSGSSYEQYF
TRBV11-1	NA	TRBJ1-3	TRBD1	TGTGCCAGCAGCTACCCCGGGACAGGGGACTCTGGAAACACCATATATTTT	CASSYPGTGDSGNTIYF
TRBV7-8	many	TRBJ2-5	NA	TGTGCCAGCAGCCCAGACACACAAGAGACCCAGTACTTC	CASSPDTQETQYF
TRBV24-1	once	TRBJ2-7	NA	TGTGCCACCAGTGATCCCCCGGGCAGGGGGGCCTACGAGCAGTACTTC	CATSDPPGRGAYEQYF
TRBV13	NA	TRBJ1-1	NA	TGTGCCAGCAGCTTAGGCCCTCGGGGTGCCACTGAAGCTTTCTTT	CASSLGPRGATEAFF
TRBV2	NA	TRBJ1-1	TRBD1	TGTGCCAGCAGTCGGGACAGGAGGAACACTGAAGCTTTCTTT	CASSRDRRNTEAFF
TRBV7-8	many	TRBJ2-3	NA	TGTGCCAGCAGCTTAAGTGGTAGCACTCGGACCTCAGATACGCAGTATTTT	CASSLSGSTRTSDTQYF
TRBV19	NA	TRBJ1-5	TRBD1	TGTGCCTCCCTACCGATGACAGGGGGGACTCGTACCCAGCATTTT	CASLPMTGGTRTQHF
TRBV20-1	few	TRBJ2-7	TRBD2	TGCAGTGCTAGAGGAAACCCAGCGGGAGGCTCCTACGAGCAGTACTTC	CSARGNPAGGSYEQYF
TRBV24-1	NA	TRBJ2-3	TRBD1	TGTGCCACCAGTGACGGACAGGGCCGGGCTGATACGCAGTATTTT	CATSDGQGRADTQYF
TRBV19	many	TRBJ2-1	NA	TGTGCCAGTAGTATAGTTCAGTCTATGAATGAGCAGTTCTTC	CASSIVQSMNEQFF
TRBV29-1	once	TRBJ2-5	TRBD2	TGCAGCGTGGAAGGTGGGACTAGCAGACAAGAGACCCAGTACTTC	CSVEGGTSRQETQYF
TRBV2	NA	TRBJ2-3	TRBD2	TGTGCCAGCAGTAAGTTTGGGCGGGGGAGCACAGATACGCAGTATTTT	CASSKFGRGSTDTQYF
TRBV20-1	NA	TRBJ2-7	NA	TGCAGTGCTAGAGATATGAGATACTACGAGCAGTACTTC	CSARDMRYYEQYF
TRBV19	NA	TRBJ1-2	NA	TGTGCCAGTAGTATAGCGCGGGGGGCGAACTATGGCTACACCTTC	CASSIARGANYGYTF
TRBV24-1	NA	TRBJ2-5	NA	TGTGCCACCAGTGACACCGGACATCAAGAGACCCAGTACTTC	CATSDTGHQETQYF
TRBV12-3/TRBV12-4	many	TRBJ2-7	NA	TGTGCCAGCGGGACCCTTAGCTCCTACGAGCAGTACTTC	CASGTLSSYEQYF
TRBV24-1	NA	TRBJ2-2	NA	TGTGCCACCAGTGATTTGGACAGAAACACCGGGGAGCTGTTTTTT	CATSDLDRNTGELFF
TRBV15	NA	TRBJ2-5	NA	TGTGCCACCAGCAGAGATCTAGCGCAAGAGACCCAGTACTTC	CATSRDLAQETQYF
TRBV25-1	NA	TRBJ1-1	NA	TGTGCCAGCGGTGAATTGAGAGGAGGCACTGAAGCTTTCTTT	CASGELRGGTEAFF
TRBV7-3	NA	TRBJ2-7	NA	TGTGCCAGCAGCAAAGAAGGAGGGGGATACGAGCAGTACTTC	CASSKEGGGYEQYF
TRBV11-3	NA	TRBJ2-7	NA	TGTGCCAGCAGCCTGACCTTGTCGGGCTCCTACGAGCAGTACTTC	CASSLTLSGSYEQYF
TRBV20-1	many	TRBJ1-1	NA	TGCAGTGCTAGCCCGACCGGGACATCGAACACTGAAGCTTTCTTT	CSASPTGTSNTEAFF
TRBV10-3	NA	TRBJ1-5	NA	TGTGCCATCAGTGACTATAAAGGAAATAGCAATCAGCCCCAGCATTTT	CAISDYKGNSNQPQHF